This is a list of T cell receptor beta chains from one sample in a study of T cells after posttransplantation cyclophosphamide. The protocol was immunoSEQ multiplex PCR, while the TCRdb copy is restricted to in-frame clones and leaves out a portion. Sampling found 37,000 or so clones, none seen once. The specimen sequenced was PBMCs. These receptor sequences come from a man aged 30 to 45 in good health and a related stem cell transplant donor. Both conserved end residues are trimmed from each CDR3.

v_gene	CDR3aa
TRBV4-1	ASSQPDRDGETQY
TRBV19	ARKAGNQPQH
TRBV5-1	ASQAIGTTNEKLF
TRBV9	ASSVESGDSPLH
TRBV7-3	ASSLFGTTNNEQF
TRBV7-8	ASSQGDYGYT
TRBV18	ASSHDDRNYT
TRBV19	ASSMGQGSGANVLT
TRBV12-3/TRBV12-4	ASSPLDRGVYGYT
TRBV18	ASSQGSSGNTIY
TRBV5-6	ASSDPGQGQETQY
TRBV19	ASTFDRRNEQF
TRBV7-2	ASSLRALGTGDYGYT
TRBV5-6	ASSFASGGTEQF
TRBV5-5	ASSLTGESGQPQH
TRBV5-1	ASSSQGGTEAF
TRBV5-1	ASADRVLSYNEQF
TRBV6-2/TRBV6-3	ASSYSGGNSPLH
TRBV7-2	ASSSSGGGSETQY
TRBV28	ASRAHGGYGTDTQY
TRBV4-3	ASSQGLGQGYGELF
TRBV6-2/TRBV6-3	ASSSYSTDTTNNEQF
TRBV5-6	ASSADRVFWREKLF
TRBV7-2	ASSLLLYEQY
TRBV5-1	ASSLRPLMLSSGANVLT
TRBV5-8	ASSLQGYSNQPQH
TRBV9	ASSVAPTRDTEAF
TRBV27	ASGLRQASNYGYT
TRBV9	ASSIEQGTAYEQY